One sample yielded the 13 T cell receptor beta chains listed below, sequenced in a study of blood T cell repertoires in COVID-19. TCRdb keeps only in-frame clones here, not all; method: immunoSEQ multiplex PCR. The sample carries approximately 41,000 clones, around 86% recorded once. Sequencing was performed on peripheral blood. These receptors all come from a man aged 50-59 years with active COVID-19.

The chain joins TRBV3-1 (or the pseudogene TRBV3-2) to TRBJ1-5; D is uncertain. Germline values: CDR1 LGHDT, CDR2 YNNKEL (reference sequence). This CDR3 spans 12 amino acids. The ends were cut back, 1 base at V and 6 bases at J, with 4 bases in the middle. Here the CDR3 reads CASSQGSQPQHF. The CDR3 coding sequence is TGTGCCAGCAGCCAAGGTAGTCAGCCCCAGCATTTT.

The J gene is TRBJ1-5, the V gene TRBV15, with TRBD1 as a possible D gene (6 bases). CDR1 is LNHNV, CDR2 YYDKDF, per germline (reference sequence). This CDR3 has 15 amino acids. Trimming cost V 3 bases and J 1 base, with 10 bases left between them. This CDR3 is CATSSRDISNQPQHF. In nucleotides, the CDR3 is TGTGCCACCAGCAGCCGGGACATCAGCAATCAGCCCCAGCATTTT.

The chain links TRBV15 to TRBJ1-5; unclear D gene. CDR3 size: 15 residues. Germline V gene lookup returns CDR1 LNHNV and CDR2 YYDKDF (reference sequence). V was clipped by 1 base and J by 3 bases, with 10 bases between them. The CDR3 reads CATSRVSADNQPQHF. The CDR3 nucleotides read TGTGCCACCAGCAGAGTTTCGGCGGACAATCAGCCCCAGCATTTT.

The J gene is TRBJ2-2, the V gene TRBV3-1 (or the pseudogene TRBV3-2), with TRBD2 matching 11 bases. The CDR3 sequence is 16 residues long. The V gene's germline CDR1 is LGHDT and CDR2 YNNKEL (reference sequence). Trimming took 3 bases from V and 7 from J; bases not matched to a gene: 7. As DNA, the CDR3 is TGTGCCAGCAGCCACCGTAGCGGGAGGGTCGGCGGGGAGCTGTTTTTT. Protein: CASSHRSGRVGGELFF.

The rearrangement joins TRBV6-5 to TRBJ1-1; D not resolved. Germline V lookup: CDR1 MNHEY, CDR2 SVGAGI. The ends were cut back, 8 bases at V and 4 bases at J, with 11 bases in the middle. The CDR3 contains 12 residues. CDR3 nucleotides: TGTGCCAGCGGAACGGACTCCACTGAAGCTTTCTTT. This gives the protein CASGTDSTEAFF.

In this sample, this clone turned up once. V is TRBV9 and J is TRBJ2-7; possible D gene TRBD1, 6 bases. Germline CDR1 is SGDLS and CDR2 is YYNGEE. The V gene lost 2 bases and the J gene lost 3 bases, with 9 bases spanning the gap. CDR3 length equals 13 residues. The CDR3 DNA reads as TGTGCCAGCAGCGTTGGGGACAACTACGAGCAGTACTTC. Protein sequence: CASSVGDNYEQYF.

The sample holds one count of this clone. This chain connects TRBV6-5 to TRBJ2-2; maybe TRBD1 (6 bases). CDR1 is MNHEY, CDR2 SVGAGI, per germline. The length of the CDR3 is 11 residues. V was cut by 6 bases and J by 8 bases, with 7 bases left in between. CDR3 region: CASRRGGELFF. Written as DNA, the CDR3 is TGTGCCAGCAGGAGGGGGGGGGAGCTGTTTTTT.

Written as DNA, the CDR3 is TGTGCCATAACTGAAGGAGGGGGCGATGGCTACACCTTC. Translated, it gives CAITEGGGDGYTF. V gene TRBV10-3 combines with J gene TRBJ1-2; TRBD1 matches 7 bases. The ends lost 9 bases at V and 6 bases at J; junction bases unmatched: 10. CDR3 length: 13 residues. In germline, CDR1 is ENHRY, CDR2 SYGVKD.

The J gene is TRBJ1-4, the V gene TRBV30; 7 positions agree with TRBD1. There are 14 residues in the CDR3. Germline CDR1 is GTSNPN and CDR2 is SVGIG (reference sequence). V was pared by 4 bases and J by 1 base, with 3 bases of the junction left unmatched. The CDR3, as DNA: TGTGCCTGGAACAGGGGCGGAACTAATGAAAAACTGTTTTTT. Protein product: CAWNRGGTNEKLFF.

The chain links TRBV7-9 to TRBJ2-3, with D possibly being TRBD2 (7 bases). The germline CDR1 and CDR2 sequences are SEHNR and FQNEAQ (reference sequence). V gave up 7 bases and J gave up 1 base, with 15 bases separating them. This CDR3 spans 15 amino acids. For the CDR3, the DNA is TGTGCCAGCACCGCACCCGGGGGGCGCACAGATACGCAGTATTTT. Encoded protein: CASTAPGGRTDTQYF.

J is TRBJ2-7 and V is TRBV10-2; 9 bases align to TRBD2. The J segment lost 1 base and the V segment lost 0 bases, leaving 1 base of the junction unmatched. This CDR3 spans 15 amino acids. Germline CDR1 and CDR2: WSHSY and SAAADI. The CDR3 nucleotides read TGCGCCAGCAGTGAGTCTAGCGGGAGTTCCTACGAGCAGTACTTC. Its protein product is CASSESSGSSYEQYF.

This sequence joins TRBV13 and TRBJ2-5; 11 bases align to TRBD1. From germline, CDR1 is PRHDT and CDR2 FYEKMQ (reference sequence). Trimming at V came to 5 bases and at J to 2 bases, leaving 4 bases not matched to a gene. CDR3 length equals 15 residues. The CDR3 DNA sequence: TGTGCCAGCAGCCAACGGGACAGGGGGCAAGAGACCCAGTACTTC. Protein sequence: CASSQRDRGQETQYF.

The rearrangement joins TRBV30 to TRBJ1-1, with 8 positions matching TRBD1. J was trimmed by 4 bases and V by 2 bases; bases with no gene match: 6. The length of the CDR3 is 14 residues. Germline V gene sequence: CDR1 GTSNPN, CDR2 SVGIG (reference sequence). CDR3 in amino acids: CAWSLMQGATEAFF. The DNA for the CDR3 is TGTGCCTGGAGTCTTATGCAGGGGGCCACTGAAGCTTTCTTT.